These 2 T cell receptor beta chains came from one sample sequenced in a study of beta chain features in type 1 diabetes. Reverse transcribing all isolated RNA meant expressed TCRB transcripts were sequenced. Libraries were prepared by immunoSEQ multiplex PCR; TCRdb keeps only in-frame clonotypes and omits some of them. The sample consists of about 260,000 clones, roughly 20% of them appearing once. Study findings and constraints: Shorter TCRB CDR3s, moderately but significantly so, marked every one of the four CD4+ subsets in Type 1 diabetes patients.

Their antigen targets remain unknown. The sequencing sample was made of naive CD4+ T cells from blood. Receptor source: a woman between 40 and 50 years old with type 1 diabetes.

This clone showed up just a few times. The CDR3 DNA sequence: TGTGCCAGCAGCTTGGCAGGGGTTGGGTTCAATGAAAAACTGTTTTTT. It translates to CASSLAGVGFNEKLFF. The gene calls are TRBV7-9 and TRBJ1-4; tentative D call: TRBD1 (6 bases). Trimming pared 3 bases from V and 5 bases from J, leaving 16 bases between. The CDR3 contains 16 residues. CDR1 and CDR2 (germline): SEHNR, FQNEAQ (reference sequence).

This clone was detected a few times. This chain links TRBV6-5 with TRBJ1-1; TRBD1 matches at 7 bases. The germline gives CDR1 MNHEY, CDR2 SVGAGI. This CDR3 is built from 15 residues. V shed 5 bases and J 4 bases; nucleotides not matched to a gene: 10. The CDR3 nucleotides read TGTGCCAGCAGTCAACCGGGACAGCGATTCACTGAAGCTTTCTTT. It translates to CASSQPGQRFTEAFF.